These 31 T cell receptor beta chains originate from one sample sequenced in a study of T cells in Graves' hyperthyroidism and ophthalmopathy. TCR beta CDR3 regions were amplified from RNA. First-round RT-PCR with HTBI primers amplified the TCR CDR3 region. TCRdb independently ran MiXCR on the multiplex PCR reads; one entry per CDR3 protein. The sample holds 500,000 to 550,000 distinct CDR3 sequences; just under 20% are singletons and the top ten take 45% to 50%. Sequencing input: blood. Every receptor here comes from a man aged 35-49 years with Graves' ophthalmopathy.

This clonotype was counted only a few times. The rearrangement joins TRBV6-1 to TRBJ2-1; D perhaps matches TRBD2 (5 bases). CDR3 length: 14 residues. The V gene's germline CDR1 is MNHNS and CDR2 SASEGT. The ends were cut back, 5 bases at V and 1 base at J, with 9 bases in the middle. The chain's CDR3 is CASSRRGSYNEQFF. The CDR3 nucleotides are TGTGCCAGCAGTAGGAGAGGGTCCTACAATGAGCAGTTCTTC.

In this sample, this clonotype turned up a few times. The DNA for the CDR3 is TGTGCCAGCAGTCCCGCCCGACCGGAGCGGAGATACAATGAGCAGTTCTTC. It specifies CASSPARPERRYNEQFF. This chain connects TRBV27 to TRBJ2-1; D is perhaps TRBD2 (5 bases). This CDR3 region has 17 residues. CDR1 MNHEY and CDR2 SMNVEV come from the germline V gene (reference sequence). V was clipped by 5 bases and J by 4 bases, with 21 bases between them.

This clonotype was counted once. This chain links TRBV6-1 with TRBJ2-5; D possibly corresponds to TRBD1 (5 bases). V lost 11 bases, J lost 7 bases, and 26 bases lay in between. CDR3 length: 15 amino acids. Germline V gene sequence: CDR1 MNHNS, CDR2 SASEGT. CDR3 nucleotide sequence: TGTGCCTGCACCAAAACCAGCAGGGCGGTGGCGACCCAGTACTTC. Amino acids: CACTKTSRAVATQYF.

This clonotype was recorded at least ten times. The genes are TRBV3-1 and TRBJ2-3; D unresolved. The CDR3 loop spans 12 amino acids. Trimming removed 7 bases from V and 2 bases from J, with 7 bases in between. The germline V gene encodes CDR1 LGHDT and CDR2 YNNKEL (reference sequence). The CDR3 spells CASKAATDTQYF. CDR3 sequence (DNA): TGTGCCAGCAAGGCCGCCACAGATACGCAGTATTTT.

The chain joins TRBV5-4 to TRBJ2-3, with 7 bases matching TRBD2. J lost 4 bases, V lost 0 bases, and 5 bases had no gene match. CDR1 SGHNT and CDR2 YYREEE come from the germline V gene (reference sequence). The CDR3 loop spans 15 amino acids. The DNA for the CDR3 is TGTGCCAGCAGCTTGGGCGGGGGTAGTTCAGATACGCAGTATTTT. This translates into CASSLGGGSSDTQYF.

The chain joins TRBV6-1 to TRBJ2-6; D not resolved. CDR1 and CDR2 from the germline V gene are MNHNS and SASEGT. Trimming cost V 6 bases and J 0 bases, with 6 bases left between them. The CDR3 has 14 amino acids. CDR3 residues: CASRPSSGANVLTF. The CDR3 bases are TGTGCCAGCAGACCTAGCTCTGGGGCCAACGTCCTGACTTTC.

This clonotype was counted only a few times. The chain recombines TRBV11-2 with TRBJ1-1; D gene ambiguous. The ends were cut back, 3 bases at V and 5 bases at J, with 10 bases in the middle. CDR3 size: 13 residues. Per the germline V gene, CDR1 is SGHAT and CDR2 is FQNNGV. CDR3 sequence reads: CASSFDWRTEAFF. In nucleotides, the CDR3 is TGTGCCAGCAGCTTCGATTGGAGAACTGAAGCTTTCTTT.

This chain connects TRBV5-4 to TRBJ1-4, with D unresolved. CDR1 is SGHNT and CDR2 is YYREEE in the germline V gene (reference sequence). The CDR3 sequence is 14 residues long. The V end lost 0 bases, the J end lost 7 bases, and 10 bases lay between the germline ends. CDR3 residues: CASSLGERREKLFF. The CDR3 nucleotides are TGTGCCAGCAGCTTGGGAGAAAGGCGTGAAAAACTGTTTTTT.

Of note for this clonotype: A much larger clone lies one base from this, so it may be a read error. The rearrangement uses TRBV28 and TRBJ1-2; weak D call: TRBD1 (5 bases). V was pared by 2 bases and J by 3 bases, with 13 bases between. This CDR3 spans 15 amino acids. Germline CDR1 MDHEN, CDR2 SYDVKM. CDR3 in amino acids: CASSLNGAGYYGYTF. DNA of the CDR3: TGTGCCAGCAGTTTAAATGGGGCAGGGTACTATGGCTACACCTTC.

In its sample, this clonotype was seen a few times. Relative to the germline gene, one junction end is altered; a read error may explain this. This chain joins TRBV19 and TRBJ2-6; D perhaps matches TRBD1 (5 bases). This CDR3 spans 18 amino acids. Germline-derived CDR1 and CDR2 are LNHDA and SQIVND (reference sequence). The CDR3 here is CASSIRPLSGTGANVLTF. CDR3 nucleotide sequence: TGTGCCAGTAGTATAAGGCCCTTATCCGGAACTGGGGCCAACGTCCTGACCTTC.

This clonotype turned up a few times. J is TRBJ2-2 and V is TRBV12-3 or TRBV12-4, with D unclear. The CDR3 contains 15 residues. V lost 4 bases to trimming and J lost 9 bases, with 18 bases between them. The CDR3: CASSSPGSLGRELFF. CDR3 sequence (DNA): TGTGCCAGCAGTTCCCCCGGGTCCCTAGGAAGGGAGCTGTTTTTT.

This clonotype showed up many times. This chain uses TRBV3-1 with TRBJ2-1; 11 bases fit TRBD2. Germline V gene data show CDR1 as LGHDT and CDR2 as YNNKEL (reference sequence). The CDR3 runs to 17 residues. The V gene end was trimmed by 2 bases and the J gene end by 5 bases; junction bases not matched to a gene: 8. CDR3 bases: TGTGCCAGCAGCCAAATAATAGCGGGAGGGAAAGACAATGAGCAGTTCTTC. Amino acids: CASSQIIAGGKDNEQFF.

This sequence joins TRBV3-1 and TRBJ2-4; D is uncertain. Germline V gene lookup returns CDR1 LGHDT and CDR2 YNNKEL (reference sequence). Trimming stripped 3 bases from V and 14 bases from J, with 11 bases between. The CDR3 is 11 amino acids. The CDR3 DNA reads TGTGCCAGCAGCCATGCCGGGCTAGAGTACTTC. It is translated as CASSHAGLEYF. Together with reference TRBV3-1 and TRBJ2-4, the CDR3 gives the full variable domain: DTAVSQTPKYLVTQMGNDKSIKCEQNLGHDTMYWYKQDSKKFLKIMFSYNNKELIINETVPNRFSPKSPDKAHLNLHINSLELGDSAVYFCASSHAGLEYFGAGTRLSVL.

The chain couples TRBV5-8 to TRBJ2-4, with TRBD1 as a possible D gene (6 bases). V was shortened by 0 bases and J by 3 bases, with 10 bases between the two germline ends. This CDR3 has 15 amino acids. Germline values: CDR1 SGHTS, CDR2 YDEGEE. The CDR3 loop reads CASSLAQGYKNIQYF. The CDR3 DNA follows: TGTGCCAGCAGCTTGGCGCAGGGGTACAAAAACATTCAGTACTTC.

This clonotype appeared a few times. This chain connects TRBV3-1 to TRBJ2-3; possible D gene TRBD2, 6 bases. The CDR3 extends over 16 amino acids. V lost 0 bases, J lost 5 bases, and 15 bases lay in between. Germline assignment: CDR1 LGHDT and CDR2 YNNKEL (reference sequence). The DNA of the CDR3 is TGTGCCAGCAGCCAAGAGGGTAGCGGAATATTAGATACGCAGTATTTT. Amino acids: CASSQEGSGILDTQYF.

This clonotype was observed at least ten times. As DNA, the CDR3 is TGTGCCAGCAGCTACACTAGATCACCGAGGGAGACCCAGTACTTC. It codes for CASSYTRSPRETQYF. The rearrangement links TRBV7-3 to TRBJ2-5; tentatively, D is TRBD2 (5 bases). CDR3 length: 15 amino acids. Germline CDR1 is SGHTA and CDR2 is FQGTGA. V lost 4 bases and J lost 5, with 17 bases in between.

The CDR3 here is CASSFQGQVTSGRGHEQFF. In nucleotides, the CDR3 is TGTGCCAGCAGTTTCCAGGGGCAAGTTACTAGCGGGAGAGGGCATGAGCAGTTCTTC. The gene calls are TRBV12-3 or TRBV12-4 and TRBJ2-1, with 11 bases fitting TRBD2. V gave up 3 bases and J gave up 8 bases; unmatched junction bases: 18. The CDR3 extends over 19 amino acids.

This clonotype turned up a few times. This chain uses TRBV4-3 with TRBJ2-2; D uncertain. V was shortened by 1 base and J by 2 bases, with 14 bases between the two germline ends. Germline lookup yields CDR1 LGHNA and CDR2 YSLEER. CDR3 length: 17 amino acids. This CDR3 is CASSQAWVVVNTGELFF. The CDR3 DNA is TGCGCCAGCAGCCAAGCCTGGGTTGTGGTAAACACCGGGGAGCTGTTTTTT.

The chain couples TRBV4-2 to TRBJ1-1; tentative D call: TRBD1 (5 bases). Germline loops: CDR1 LGHNA, CDR2 YNFKEQ. CDR3 size: 16 residues. Trimming pared 0 bases from V and 0 bases from J, leaving 11 bases between. The CDR3 DNA reads as TGTGCCAGCAGCCAAGATCCCACAGGCTTGAACACTGAAGCTTTCTTT. Amino acids: CASSQDPTGLNTEAFF.

This clonotype was observed a single time. This could be a read error, since a much larger clone is one nucleotide away. This chain connects TRBV5-1 to TRBJ1-4; D is uncertain. In germline, CDR1 is SGHRS, CDR2 YFSETQ. V was trimmed by 0 bases and J by 6 bases, leaving 9 bases between them. The CDR3 is 14 residues long. CDR3 nucleotide sequence: TGCGCCAGCAGCTTGGGGTCTGTCTATGAAAAACTGTTTTTT. As protein: CASSLGSVYEKLFF. The entire variable domain, with the rest obtained from reference TRBV5-1 and TRBJ1-4, is as follows: KAGVTQTPRYLIKTRGQQVTLSCSPISGHRSVSWYQQTPGQGLQFLFEYFSETQRNKGNFPGRFSGRQFSNSRSEMNVSTLELGDSALYLCASSLGSVYEKLFFGSGTQLSVL.

The chain combines TRBV7-9 with TRBJ2-4; 8 bases fit TRBD1. The CDR3 has 14 amino acids. CDR1 is SEHNR, CDR2 FQNEAQ, per germline (reference sequence). V lost 8 bases to trimming and J lost 5 bases; unmatched junction nucleotides: 8. CDR3 nucleotides: TGTGCCAGCTCCAGGGGGCGCGGGGAAAACATTCAGTACTTC. This codes for CASSRGRGENIQYF.

The chain recombines TRBV28 with TRBJ1-2; 9 positions match TRBD1. This CDR3 region has 12 residues. Looked up from germline, CDR1 is MDHEN and CDR2 is SYDVKM. V shed 7 bases, J shed 8 bases, and the junction held 5 bases outside the gene matches. Here the CDR3 reads CASTQGAKGYTF. In DNA form, the CDR3 reads TGTGCCAGCACACAGGGGGCGAAGGGCTACACCTTC.

A remark on this clonotype: A junction boundary mismatches the germline segment, possibly from a read error. The V gene is TRBV15, the J gene TRBJ2-5; perhaps D is TRBD1 or TRBD2 (5 bases each). The CDR3 has 16 residues. Germline CDR1 LNHNV, CDR2 YYDKDF (reference sequence). CDR3 in amino acids: CAASGQRRGIWETQYF. The CDR3 coding sequence is TGTGCCGCCAGCGGCCAAAGACGGGGCATATGGGAGACCCAGTACTTC.

In its sample, this clonotype was seen many times. The chain combines TRBV12-3 or TRBV12-4 with TRBJ2-7, with D possibly being TRBD1 (5 bases). V was shortened by 6 bases and J by 6 bases, with 21 bases between the two germline ends. The CDR3 covers 15 residues. CDR3 amino acids: CASSPHVGDSAEQYF. The CDR3 DNA is TGTGCCAGCAGCCCCCATGTAGGGGATTCGGCCGAGCAGTACTTC.

As to this clonotype: Sequence at one end of the junction differs from germline and may be a read error. This chain uses TRBV6-1 with TRBJ2-1; TRBD2 matches at 8 bases. The CDR3 is 12 residues long. Germline CDR1 and CDR2: MNHNS and SASEGT. CDR3: CASRTSHYEQFF. In nucleotides, the CDR3 is TGCGCCAGCAGGACTAGCCACTATGAGCAGTTCTTC.

The genes are TRBV18 and TRBJ2-1; D not resolved. The V end was cut by 6 bases, the J end by 5 bases, with 8 bases between. Germline assignment: CDR1 KGHSH and CDR2 LQKENI. CDR3 size: 12 residues. The CDR3 here is CASSPQDNEQFF. As DNA, the CDR3 is TGTGCCAGCTCGCCCCAGGACAATGAGCAGTTCTTC. The full variable domain, in which reference TRBV18 and TRBJ2-1 provide the parts outside the CDR3, is NAGVMQNPRHLVRRRGQEARLRCSPMKGHSHVYWYRQLPEEGLKFMVYLQKENIIDESGMPKERFSAEFPKEGPSILRIQQVVRGDSAAYFCASSPQDNEQFFGPGTRLTVL.

Many counts were recorded for this clonotype. V usage is TRBV2 and J usage is TRBJ2-4, with D unresolved. V was trimmed by 5 bases and J by 0 bases, leaving 14 bases between them. Germline V gene sequence: CDR1 SNHLY, CDR2 FYNNEI. The CDR3 is made up of 16 amino acids. CDR3 region: CASSTRVTIAKNIQYF. CDR3 in DNA: TGTGCCAGCAGTACCCGGGTAACCATAGCCAAAAACATTCAGTACTTC.

About this clonotype itself: Given a much more abundant clone one base away, this may be a read error. The chain recombines TRBV7-2 with TRBJ2-5; possible D gene TRBD1, 6 bases. Germline CDR1 reads SGHTA; CDR2 reads FQGNSA. Trimming removed 7 bases at V and 4 bases at J, with 16 bases between. The CDR3 totals 14 residues. The DNA of the CDR3 is TGTGCCAGCACCTCAGGGGTTGCAGGAGAGACCCAGTACTTC. This sequence encodes CASTSGVAGETQYF. Using reference TRBV7-2 and TRBJ2-5 for the parts outside the CDR3, the full variable domain is GAGVSQSPSNKVTEKGKDVELRCDPISGHTALYWYRQSLGQGLEFLIYFQGNSAPDKSGLPSDRFSAERTGGSVSTLTIQRTQQEDSAVYLCASTSGVAGETQYFGPGTRLLVL.

The rearrangement links TRBV28 to TRBJ2-7; D is unresolved. This CDR3 has 12 amino acids. Trimming cost V 3 bases and J 7 bases, with 10 bases left between them. CDR1 is MDHEN, CDR2 SYDVKM, per germline. The CDR3, as DNA: TGTGCCAGCAGTTTTAACTTAGGGGAGCAGTACTTC. Translated, it gives CASSFNLGEQYF.

The rearrangement links TRBV7-3 to TRBJ2-3, with a possible D match to TRBD2 (7 bases). Looked up from germline, CDR1 is SGHTA and CDR2 is FQGTGA. The ends were cut back, 3 bases at V and 6 bases at J, with 13 bases in the middle. This CDR3 has 14 residues. The CDR3 reads CASSFWGGLDTQYF. The CDR3 DNA reads as TGTGCCAGCAGCTTTTGGGGGGGCCTGGATACGCAGTATTTT.

The CDR3 coding sequence is TGTGCCAGCAGTTACTCGACAGGGGGCCGGGTGAACACTGAAGCTTTCTTT. Translating it yields CASSYSTGGRVNTEAFF. This chain joins TRBV6-5 and TRBJ1-1, with 10 bases fitting TRBD1. Unmatched junction bases numbered 4, after V lost 0 bases and J lost 0 bases. Looked up from germline, CDR1 is MNHEY and CDR2 is SVGAGI. CDR3 length: 17 residues.